Listed below are T cell receptor beta chains from one sample, sequenced in a study of T-cell reconstitution after alpha-beta-depleted transplantation in children. TCRdb ran MiXCR on the PCR reads and lists one entry per CDR3 protein. The sample holds 400,000 to 450,000 distinct CDR3 sequences; roughly 43% are singletons and the top ten take around a quarter. The source material was PBMCs, sampled before TCRalphabeta/CD19-depleted stem cell transplant. The receptor set was obtained from a girl aged 2 to 9 with aplastic anemia, due to receive a stem cell transplant. Both conserved end residues are part of each CDR3. A D gene is named only where the DNA matches it firmly. Only some rows state a clone size, as once, few, many or a class for expanded clones.

>TRBJ2-3|NA|TRBV7-9|TRBD1
CASSLTGETDTQYF
TGTGCCAGCAGCTTGACAGGGGAGACAGATACGCAGTATTTT
>TRBJ1-2|few|TRBV6-1|NA
CASIGDRSYGYTF
TGTGCCAGCATAGGGGATCGTAGCTATGGCTACACCTTC
>TRBJ2-3|many|TRBV14|TRBD1
CASSQVTGLDTQYF
TGTGCCAGCAGCCAAGTGACAGGGCTAGATACGCAGTATTTT
>TRBJ2-5|NA|TRBV5-1|NA
CASSSTGSYKGETQYF
TGCGCCAGCAGTTCGACCGGGTCTTACAAAGGGGAGACCCAGTACTTC
>TRBJ2-1|NA|TRBV4-3|NA
CASSPQAGDPHMYNEQFF
TGCGCCAGCAGCCCTCAAGCGGGTGACCCCCACATGTACAATGAGCAGTTCTTC
>TRBJ2-5|few|TRBV6-1|TRBD1
CASSGWGQGGPGRETQYF
TGTGCCAGCAGTGGTTGGGGACAGGGAGGACCGGGTCGGGAGACCCAGTACTTC
>TRBJ2-1|few|TRBV5-1|TRBD2
CASSPGLAGGINEQFF
TGCGCCAGCAGCCCGGGACTAGCGGGAGGGATAAATGAGCAGTTCTTC
>TRBJ1-5|NA|TRBV3-1|NA
CASSQDLTQYQPQHF
TGTGCCAGCAGCCAAGATTTAACCCAGTATCAGCCCCAGCATTTT
>TRBJ2-7|once|TRBV7-9|NA
CASSLRNELTYEQYF
TGTGCCAGCAGCTTAAGGAACGAACTCACCTACGAGCAGTACTTC
>TRBJ2-7|few|TRBV20-1|NA
CSARSGLGSYEQYF
TGCAGTGCTAGGTCGGGACTCGGATCCTACGAGCAGTACTTC
>TRBJ2-2|NA|TRBV5-6|NA
CASSPGTAFWNTGELFF
TGTGCCAGCAGCCCGGGGACGGCCTTTTGGAACACCGGGGAGCTGTTTTTT
>TRBJ2-1|NA|TRBV20-1|NA
CSALSGRLNSYNEQFF
TGCAGTGCGTTAAGCGGGCGTCTAAACTCCTACAATGAGCAGTTCTTC
>TRBJ2-1|few|TRBV10-2|TRBD2
CASSEWTSGSSNEQFF
TGCGCCAGCAGTGAGTGGACTAGCGGGAGTTCGAATGAGCAGTTCTTC
>TRBJ2-7|NA|TRBV4-1|NA
CASSLAAGSEQYF
TGCGCCAGCAGCCTGGCGGCCGGTAGTGAGCAGTACTTC
>TRBJ1-5|NA|TRBV20-1|NA
CSARAGGNQPQHF
TGCAGTGCTAGAGCAGGGGGCAATCAGCCCCAGCATTTT
>TRBJ2-7|many|TRBV6-1|NA
CASMEEGKSYEQYF
TGTGCCAGCATGGAGGAGGGTAAATCGTACGAGCAGTACTTC
>TRBJ2-7|once|TRBV6-1|NA
CASKRESKGDVYEQYF
TGTGCCAGCAAACGGGAATCTAAAGGGGATGTATACGAGCAGTACTTC
>TRBJ2-3|many|TRBV5-1|NA
CASSLGDRRPGDTQYF
TGCGCCAGCAGCTTGGGGGACCGGCGTCCGGGAGATACGCAGTATTTT
>TRBJ2-2|NA|TRBV5-1|TRBD2
CASSPPPSSGRALNTGELFF
TGCGCCAGCAGCCCTCCACCTTCTAGCGGGAGGGCTCTCAACACCGGGGAGCTGTTTTTT
>TRBJ2-1|many|TRBV7-9|TRBD2
CASSNSGEQPGRFF
TGTGCCAGCAGCAATAGCGGGGAGCAGCCCGGCCGGTTCTTC
>TRBJ2-5|few|TRBV6-5|NA
CASSYSFDGGETQYF
TGTGCCAGCAGTTACTCGTTTGACGGAGGAGAGACCCAGTACTTC
>TRBJ2-7|NA|TRBV5-5|NA
CASSLPGVHEQYF
TGTGCCAGCAGCTTACCGGGAGTCCACGAGCAGTACTTC
>TRBJ2-7|NA|TRBV13|NA
CASSLGHSRGIHEQYF
TGTGCCAGCAGCTTAGGCCACAGCAGGGGTATCCACGAGCAGTACTTC
>TRBJ1-1|few|TRBV12-3/TRBV12-4|TRBD1
CASTQRGGTGGTEAFF
TGTGCCAGCACCCAGCGGGGAGGGACAGGGGGCACTGAAGCTTTCTTT
>TRBJ2-3|NA|TRBV20-1|NA
CSASNPLISDTQYF
TGCAGTGCTAGCAACCCCCTAATCAGCGATACGCAGTATTTT
>TRBJ2-1|many|TRBV12-3/TRBV12-4|NA
CASSLGYNEQFF
TGTGCCAGCAGCTTAGGATACAATGAGCAGTTCTTC
>TRBJ2-5|NA|TRBV29-1|TRBD1
CSGGPGQGRETQYF
TGCAGCGGGGGACCGGGACAGGGGCGAGAGACCCAGTACTTC
>TRBJ2-7|NA|TRBV29-1|NA
CSVETGTRSLGKQYF
TGCAGCGTTGAAACCGGGACACGCTCCCTGGGAAAGCAGTACTTC
>TRBJ2-7|many|TRBV5-1|NA
CASSLDSLTYEQYF
TGCGCCAGCAGCTTGGATTCGCTTACCTACGAGCAGTACTTC
>TRBJ2-1|many|TRBV20-1|NA
CSARENFIFSSYNEQFF
TGCAGTGCTAGAGAGAACTTCATTTTCAGCTCCTACAATGAGCAGTTCTTC
>TRBJ2-3|many|TRBV10-3|TRBD2
CAISDLGLAGALTDTQYF
TGTGCCATCAGTGATCTAGGACTAGCGGGAGCTTTGACAGATACGCAGTATTTT
>TRBJ2-4|many|TRBV20-1|TRBD1
CSASDRGSQNIQYF
TGCAGTGCTAGCGACAGGGGGAGTCAAAACATTCAGTACTTC
>TRBJ2-1|few|TRBV6-1|NA
CASATGIGYNEQFF
TGTGCCAGCGCCACGGGGATAGGCTACAATGAGCAGTTCTTC
>TRBJ2-5|NA|TRBV5-6|TRBD2
CASSLEGLAGETQYF
TGTGCCAGCAGCTTGGAGGGACTAGCGGGAGAGACCCAGTACTTC
>TRBJ2-3|many|TRBV20-1|NA
CSATTRTDTQYF
TGCAGTGCTACTACCCGCACAGATACGCAGTATTTT
>TRBJ2-2|NA|TRBV20-1|TRBD1
CSVTGQGNTGELFF
TGCAGTGTCACGGGACAGGGGAACACCGGGGAGCTGTTTTTT
>TRBJ1-2|many|TRBV11-2|NA
CASSTGQTLYGYTF
TGTGCCAGCAGCACAGGGCAGACACTCTATGGCTACACCTTC
>TRBJ2-5|NA|TRBV3-1|TRBD2
CASSQESTSGRRETQYF
TGTGCCAGCAGCCAAGAATCAACTAGCGGGAGGAGAGAGACCCAGTACTTC
>TRBJ2-7|NA|TRBV28|NA
CASSDRRIPYEQYF
TGTGCCAGCAGTGACAGGCGAATCCCCTACGAGCAGTACTTC
>TRBJ2-7|many|TRBV28|TRBD2
CASSSGGYEQYF
TGTGCCAGCAGTTCGGGGGGATACGAGCAGTACTTC
>TRBJ2-7|many|TRBV6-2/TRBV6-3|NA
CASSYLASADEQYF
TGTGCCAGCAGTTACCTCGCCAGCGCGGACGAGCAGTACTTC
>TRBJ2-1|many|TRBV6-1|TRBD2
CASREGLAGGGEQFF
TGTGCCAGCAGGGAGGGACTAGCGGGAGGTGGTGAGCAGTTCTTC
>TRBJ2-7|few|TRBV20-1|TRBD2
CSASSLAGVAYEQYF
TGCAGTGCTAGTAGCCTAGCGGGAGTTGCCTACGAGCAGTACTTC
>TRBJ2-2|once|TRBV5-1|TRBD1
CASSTEDRYTGELFF
TGCGCCAGCAGCACCGAGGACAGGTATACCGGGGAGCTGTTTTTT
>TRBJ2-1|many|TRBV2|NA
CASSESRPLAAHEQFF
TGTGCCAGCAGTGAGAGTCGGCCCCTTGCCGCCCATGAGCAGTTCTTC
>TRBJ1-5|NA|TRBV20-1|NA
CSARTALGQPQHF
TGCAGTGCACGGACGGCTCTTGGACAGCCCCAGCATTTT
>TRBJ2-7|NA|TRBV7-2|NA
CASSLPGPIYEQYF
TGTGCCAGCAGCTTGCCGGGACCCATCTACGAGCAGTACTTC
>TRBJ2-5|NA|TRBV6-5|TRBD1
CASSYSRDRGWGHQETQYF
TGTGCCAGCAGTTACTCCCGGGACAGGGGTTGGGGGCACCAAGAGACCCAGTACTTC
>TRBJ2-1|few|TRBV28|TRBD2
CASSTRLAGSSYNEQFF
TGTGCCAGCAGTACCCGACTAGCGGGTAGCTCCTACAATGAGCAGTTCTTC
>TRBJ1-2|few|TRBV5-1|NA
CASSLAEGQGYYGYTF
TGCGCCAGCAGCTTGGCCGAGGGGCAGGGCTACTATGGCTACACCTTC
>TRBJ2-7|few|TRBV7-2|NA
CASSLDVGEQYF
TGTGCCAGCAGCTTAGATGTCGGGGAGCAGTACTTC